This T cell receptor (beta chain) comes out of a study of cytomegalovirus exposure and HLA in healthy donors. Study-wide results and caveats: DRB1 had the most TCR associations and HLA-C the fewest, a later analysis found, with rates varying by HLA locus. Rare TCR sequences dominated, though some public TCRs recurred in many donors. Among the CMV-associated chains, a few were confirmed in vitro as specific for CMV antigens. Being productive about 87% or about 30% of the time was typical of most TCR beta V segments in an earlier analysis.

Amplification used 60 Vbeta primers and 13 Jbeta primers. Measured with immunoSEQ multiplex PCR; TCRdb has only the in-frame clones, and not every one. The sample has under 70,000 clones, roughly 74% seen once. This CDR3 has 15 residues. CDR1 and CDR2 from the germline V gene are LGHNA and YNFKEQ. The V end lost 0 bases, the J end lost 0 bases, and 8 bases lay between the germline ends. This clone was seen a few times. Its antigen is as yet unknown. The specimen was PBMCs. This clonotype was sampled from a man between 40 and 49 years old in good health and CMV-seropositive. The chain is built from TRBV4-2 and TRBJ1-1, with D possibly matching TRBD1 (5 bases). The CDR3 DNA follows: TGTGCCAGCAGCCAAGAGACAGCAGTGAACACTGAAGCTTTCTTT. Translation: CASSQETAVNTEAFF.